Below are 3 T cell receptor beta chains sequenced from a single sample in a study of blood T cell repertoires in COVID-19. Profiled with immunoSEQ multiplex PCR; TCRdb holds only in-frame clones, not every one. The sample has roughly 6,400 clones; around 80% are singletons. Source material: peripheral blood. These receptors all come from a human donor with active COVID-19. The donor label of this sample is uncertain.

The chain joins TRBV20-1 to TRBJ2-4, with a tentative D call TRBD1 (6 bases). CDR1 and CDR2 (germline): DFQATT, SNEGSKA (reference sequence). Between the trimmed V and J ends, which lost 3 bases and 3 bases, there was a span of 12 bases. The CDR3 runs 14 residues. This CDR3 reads CSASKDRVKNIQYF. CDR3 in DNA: TGCAGTGCTAGTAAGGACAGAGTCAAAAACATTCAGTACTTC.

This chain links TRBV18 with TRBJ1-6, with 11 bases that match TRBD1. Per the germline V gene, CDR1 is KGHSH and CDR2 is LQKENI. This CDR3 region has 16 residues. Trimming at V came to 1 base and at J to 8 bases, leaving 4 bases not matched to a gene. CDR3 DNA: TGTGCCAGCTCACCACTCTCGGGACAGGGGGATTCACCCCTCCACTTT. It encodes CASSPLSGQGDSPLHF.

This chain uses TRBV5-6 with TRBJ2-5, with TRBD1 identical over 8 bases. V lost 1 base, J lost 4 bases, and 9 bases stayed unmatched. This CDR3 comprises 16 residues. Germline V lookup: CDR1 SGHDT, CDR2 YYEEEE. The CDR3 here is CASSLRTGTPRETQYF. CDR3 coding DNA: TGTGCCAGCAGCTTGAGGACAGGGACCCCCCGAGAGACCCAGTACTTC.